The 14 T cell receptor beta chains below all came from one sample that was sequenced in a study of control samples from healthy donors and cancer patients. Sequencing was performed with immunoSEQ multiplex PCR; in TCRdb, only in-frame clones are kept and a portion is missing. The sample holds around 150,000 clones, roughly 90% seen once. The material sequenced was blood. These receptors were taken from a man between 25 and 39 years old in good health.

This clone was detected only once. The chain combines TRBV11-1 with TRBJ2-7; 9 bases align to TRBD2. Germline CDR1 and CDR2: SGHAT and FQDESV (reference sequence). The CDR3 loop spans 15 amino acids. Trimming took 5 bases from V and 6 from J; bases not matched to a gene: 11. This CDR3 is CASSGREGLYTEQYF. In DNA, the CDR3 is TGTGCCAGCAGCGGGCGGGAGGGCCTGTATACCGAGCAGTACTTC.

This clone was counted a single time. The J gene is TRBJ2-2, the V gene TRBV28; D unresolved. The CDR3 has 12 amino acids. Germline loops: CDR1 MDHEN, CDR2 SYDVKM. V was clipped by 8 bases and J by 1 base, with 5 bases between them. The CDR3 spells CASVQNTGELFF. CDR3 DNA: TGTGCCAGCGTACAGAACACCGGGGAGCTGTTTTTT.

This clone appeared once. The chain employs TRBV7-6 and TRBJ2-2, with D perhaps TRBD1 (6 bases). Between the trimmed V and J ends, which lost 1 base and 0 bases, there was a span of 6 bases. The germline gives CDR1 SGHVS, CDR2 FNYEAQ. The CDR3 has 15 amino acids. Here the CDR3 reads CASSLGQANTGELFF. The DNA of the CDR3 is TGTGCCAGCAGCTTAGGACAGGCGAACACCGGGGAGCTGTTTTTT.

The chain uses TRBV3-1 (or the pseudogene TRBV3-2) and TRBJ1-1, with D perhaps TRBD1 (6 bases). The germline V gene encodes CDR1 LGHDT and CDR2 YNNKEL (reference sequence). This CDR3 is built from 17 residues. V lost 4 bases and J 2 bases, leaving 20 bases between the germline ends. The DNA for the CDR3 is TGTGCCAGCAGCCCTATATTCGGGGGGGACATTAACACTGAAGCTTTCTTT. It encodes CASSPIFGGDINTEAFF.

This chain connects TRBV7-9 to TRBJ1-1; D is unresolved. Germline V CDR1 and CDR2: SEHNR, FQNEAQ (reference sequence). This CDR3 spans 12 amino acids. The V end lost 4 bases, the J end lost 7 bases, and 10 bases lay between the germline ends. CDR3 in DNA: TGTGCCAGCAGCTCCTCTGGAGGTGAAGCTTTCTTT. As protein: CASSSSGGEAFF.

This sequence joins TRBV3-1 (or the pseudogene TRBV3-2) and TRBJ2-2, with unresolved D. Per germline, CDR1 LGHDT and CDR2 YNNKEL (reference sequence). The CDR3 runs 15 residues. V was shortened by 4 bases and J by 7 bases, with 16 bases between the two germline ends. The CDR3 loop is CASSPSSRVIGELFF. CDR3 bases: TGTGCCAGCAGCCCCTCATCCCGGGTAATCGGGGAGCTGTTTTTT.

This chain joins TRBV28 and TRBJ1-5; TRBD1 matches 9 bases. The CDR3 loop spans 17 amino acids. Trimming removed 1 base from V and 7 bases from J; junction bases left unmatched: 11. CDR1 is MDHEN, CDR2 SYDVKM, per germline. CDR3 amino acids: CASSLFGTGISRQPQHF. The CDR3 region has the DNA TGTGCCAGCAGTTTATTTGGGACAGGGATTTCGCGGCAGCCCCAGCATTTT.

The V call is TRBV5-1, the J call TRBJ2-3, with 11 bases lining up with TRBD2. Germline CDR1 is SGHRS and CDR2 is YFSETQ. The CDR3 runs to 17 residues. V was pared by 2 bases and J by 0 bases, with 5 bases of the junction left unmatched. CDR3 nucleotide sequence: TGCGCCAGCAGCTTTACTAGCGGGGGCTCTAGCACAGATACGCAGTATTTT. Its protein is CASSFTSGGSSTDTQYF.

This clone was picked up one time. The V and J genes are TRBV6-1 and TRBJ1-1; a weak D match, TRBD1 (6 bases). This CDR3 region has 14 residues. V was pared by 5 bases and J by 7 bases, with 17 bases between. Germline V gives CDR1 MNHNS, CDR2 SASEGT. As DNA, the CDR3 is TGTGCCAGCAGTTTTTACAACAGGGTTAATGAAGCTTTCTTT. Translating it yields CASSFYNRVNEAFF.

The CDR3 bases are TGTGCCACCAGTGCGAAGGGGGCGGAGAACACTGAAGCTTTCTTT. Amino acids: CATSAKGAENTEAFF. The rearrangement links TRBV24-1 to TRBJ1-1; TRBD1 matches at 7 bases. Germline values: CDR1 KGHDR, CDR2 SFDVKD. J was trimmed by 1 base and V by 5 bases; bases with no gene match: 6. The CDR3 is 15 amino acids.

This chain uses TRBV4-2 with TRBJ2-3, with D unclear. Germline V CDR1 and CDR2: LGHNA, YNFKEQ. CDR3 length: 13 amino acids. Trimming took 4 bases from V and 4 from J, leaving 9 bases between them. DNA of the CDR3: TGTGCCAGCAGCCTCGACCTCGCAGATACGCAGTATTTT. This gives the protein CASSLDLADTQYF.

This chain joins TRBV2 and TRBJ2-7; D ambiguous. The CDR3 has 13 amino acids. CDR1 SNHLY and CDR2 FYNNEI come from the germline V gene. The V end lost 4 bases, the J end lost 4 bases, and 11 bases lay between the germline ends. The CDR3 bases are TGTGCCAGCAGTGGTGAAGGGTTATACGAGCAGTACTTC. This translates into CASSGEGLYEQYF.

This chain connects TRBV9 to TRBJ2-7, with TRBD1 matching 11 bases. With V trimmed by 4 bases and J by 4 bases, 10 bases remained unmatched. Germline lookup yields CDR1 SGDLS and CDR2 YYNGEE. There are 16 residues in the CDR3. CDR3 amino acids: CASSPREGQGGYEQYF. The CDR3 nucleotides are TGTGCCAGCAGCCCGAGGGAGGGACAGGGGGGGTACGAGCAGTACTTC.

The chain combines TRBV29-1 with TRBJ2-7, with unresolved D. Trimming pared 4 bases from V and 5 bases from J, leaving 15 bases between. In germline, CDR1 is SQVTM, CDR2 ANQGSEA. The CDR3 runs to 13 residues. CDR3 protein: CSVAKSLLDEQYF. The CDR3 DNA is TGCAGCGTTGCGAAAAGCCTTCTAGACGAGCAGTACTTC.